This entry describes one TCR beta chain. This clonotype came up a few times. Its antigen target is currently unknown. No much larger clone exists at a distance of one base, and base qualities are not known. Library method: PCR. DNA from cultured CD4+ T cells was subjected to TCR sequencing with the Oncomine TCR Beta short-read assay at the Johns Hopkins FTIC core. The QIAamp micro DNA kit was used to extract genomic DNA from the cultured CD4+ T cells. Oncomine TCR Beta libraries made from cultured CD4+ T cells were pooled using unique dual indexes and sequenced on an Illumina iSeq 100. The source study handled its data this way. Non-productive sequences were filtered out, and CDR3s that did not start with C, did not end with F or W, or were shorter than 7 amino acids were discarded. Antigen-specific clonotypes were identified with the MANAFEST web application by comparing peptide-stimulated wells with reference and other culture wells. To be called positive, a clone needed an FDR below 0.05, an odds ratio above 5, and a productive frequency above 0.1% in at least two of three replicate wells. A clonotype was classed as cross-reactive if the clonotype showed significant expansion both in SARS-CoV-2 spike wells and in at least one common cold coronavirus spike condition. Using R version 3.6.1, CDR3 homology was evaluated through Levenshtein distances (stringdist) along with unrooted phylogenetic trees (ape). TCRdb itself trimmed the public reads at Q25 with fastp, ran MiXCR and retained productive beta chains. When rows share a CDR3 protein, they turn into one entry using the most common DNA and genes. The V and J calls, along with clone size, are taken from TCRdb and not from the paper's own processing. The sample data list 7,000 to 8,500 distinct CDR3 sequences, and 35% to 45% of these were observed just once. About 26% of the sample is in the top ten clones.

Based on the germline V gene (reference sequence), the CDR1 and CDR2 sequences are LNHDA and SQIVND. From the cysteine through the phenylalanine, the CDR3 covers 13 amino acids. CDR3 DNA only is kept here, 39 bases in frame from base 1. Trimming takes 5 bases from V and 2 bases from J, and the germline ends sit 9 bases apart. The treatment or condition label, as the study defines it: roughly ten-day PBMC culture with coronavirus spike peptide pools or control peptides (ViraFEST assay). CD4+ T cells from unexposed donors were collected before the COVID-19 pandemic (2011-2018). The study used the ViraFEST assay, which expanded antigen-specific T cells with peptide pools and then identified expanded clonotypes by TCR sequencing. Each well held around 2 million PBMCs cultured with about 9.8 ug/ml peptide pools in IMDM containing around 5% human AB serum and 9.5 to 10 IU/ml IL-2. Half of the culture medium was replaced with fresh IL-2-containing medium on days 3 and 7. CD4+ T cells were isolated after about nine days of culture through negative selection using the EasySep CD4+ T cell isolation kit. As cell number allowed, CD4+ T cells from unexposed donors were tested for reactivity to SARS-CoV-2 S and N and to four common cold coronavirus spike pools. Ficoll-Paque Plus gradient centrifugation was used to isolate PBMCs from whole blood, and the isolated PBMCs were then either used fresh or cryopreserved at -140C. In general, triplicate wells were set up for every culture condition. The leukapheresis product for the unexposed donors was obtained through commercial purchase.

This specimen comes from a study of vaccination and CD4 T cells after COVID-19 (dated by TCRdb to the early 2020s). Regarding the research as a whole: In the convalescent cohort there were six males and four females, among whom were two Hispanic individuals, seven Caucasians, two Asians and one multiracial person. An earlier paper using these donors assessed, at the TCR clonotype level, memory CD4+ T cell crossreactivity between SARS-CoV-2 and common cold coronavirus spike proteins. As controls, cultures received a CEFX viral epitope pool (the positive control), an HIV-1 Nef peptide pool (the negative control), or no peptide at all. In around nine COVID-19 convalescent patients and several infection-naive healthy vaccine recipients, the spike-specific CD4+ TCR repertoire before mRNA vaccination was compared with the repertoire after mRNA vaccination. Post-COVID blood samples from convalescent patients were collected a median of around 100 days after diagnosis, with a range of 35 to 161 days. Post-vaccine blood samples were obtained a median of roughly 75 days after the second vaccine dose, with a range of about 12 to 241 days. The cultures were stimulated with overlapping spike peptide pools from SARS-CoV-2 and from the common cold coronaviruses HCoV-NL63, HCoV-OC43 and HCoV-229E. Participants got two doses of the Pfizer-BioNTech BNT162b2 vaccine (n=8) or two doses of the Moderna mRNA-1273 vaccine (n=2).

The investigation overall reported the following: The median count of SARS-CoV-2-reactive clonotypes went up from approximately 22 after infection to a few dozen after vaccination, although the change was not significant. Among convalescent patients, a median about 87% of the SARS-CoV-2-reactive clones seen after vaccination appeared only after vaccination, which suggests priming specific to the vaccine. Relatively few convalescent patients were included in the study, and early timepoints after natural infection were not analyzed. Of the vaccine-specific clones found in convalescent patients, nearly all (304 of 307) were mono-reactive for SARS-CoV-2 spike instead of being cross-reactive with common cold coronaviruses.

The receptor was derived from a human donor in good health. Source material: CD4+ T cells from blood, cultured in vitro. The rearranged segments are TRBV19 and TRBJ1-2; the D gene is perhaps TRBD1, on 6 matching bases. The bases read TGTGCCAGTAGTCGGGACAAGAACTATGGCTACACCTTC. This translates into CASSRDKNYGYTF.